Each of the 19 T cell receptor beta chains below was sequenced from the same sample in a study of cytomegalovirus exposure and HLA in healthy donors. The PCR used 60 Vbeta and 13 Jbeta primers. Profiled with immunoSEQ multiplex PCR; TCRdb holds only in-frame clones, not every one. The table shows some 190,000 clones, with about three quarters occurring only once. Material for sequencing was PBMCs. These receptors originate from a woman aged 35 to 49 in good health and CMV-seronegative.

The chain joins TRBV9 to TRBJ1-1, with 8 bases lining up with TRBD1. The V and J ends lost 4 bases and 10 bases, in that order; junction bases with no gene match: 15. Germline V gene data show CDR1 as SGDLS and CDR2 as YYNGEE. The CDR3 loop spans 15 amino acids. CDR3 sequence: CASSPLGGQGSTAFF. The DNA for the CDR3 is TGTGCCAGCAGCCCCCTCGGAGGACAGGGCAGTACAGCTTTCTTT.

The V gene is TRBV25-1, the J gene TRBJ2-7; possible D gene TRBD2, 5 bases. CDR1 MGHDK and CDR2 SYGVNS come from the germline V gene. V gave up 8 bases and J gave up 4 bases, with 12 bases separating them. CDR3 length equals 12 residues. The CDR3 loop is CASFSRVYEQYV. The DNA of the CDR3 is TGTGCCAGCTTTTCGAGGGTTTACGAGCAGTACGTC.

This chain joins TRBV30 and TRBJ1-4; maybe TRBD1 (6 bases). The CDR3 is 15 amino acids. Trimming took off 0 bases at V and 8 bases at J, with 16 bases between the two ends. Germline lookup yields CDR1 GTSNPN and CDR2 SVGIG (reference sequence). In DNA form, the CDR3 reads TGTGCCTGGAGTGTAGGGGGACGCCAGGGGGAAAAACTGTTTTTT. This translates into CAWSVGGRQGEKLFF.

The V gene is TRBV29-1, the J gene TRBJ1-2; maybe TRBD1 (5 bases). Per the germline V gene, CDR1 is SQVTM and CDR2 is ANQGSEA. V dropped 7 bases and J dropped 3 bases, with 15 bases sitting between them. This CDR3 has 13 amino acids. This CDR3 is CSAVGGADYGYTF. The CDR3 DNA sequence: TGCAGCGCAGTTGGAGGGGCAGACTATGGCTACACCTTC.

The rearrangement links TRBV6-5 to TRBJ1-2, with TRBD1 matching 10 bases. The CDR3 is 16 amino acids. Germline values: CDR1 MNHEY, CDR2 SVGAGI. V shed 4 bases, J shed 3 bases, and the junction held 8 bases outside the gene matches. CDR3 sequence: CASSLDRGEVYYGYTF. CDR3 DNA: TGTGCCAGCAGTTTGGACAGGGGGGAAGTTTACTATGGCTACACCTTC.

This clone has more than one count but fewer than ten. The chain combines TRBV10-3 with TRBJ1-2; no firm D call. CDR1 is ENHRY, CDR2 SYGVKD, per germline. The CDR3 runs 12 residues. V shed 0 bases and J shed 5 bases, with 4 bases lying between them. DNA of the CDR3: TGTGCCATCAGTGAGTCGAGTTATGGCTACACCTTC. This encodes CAISESSYGYTF.

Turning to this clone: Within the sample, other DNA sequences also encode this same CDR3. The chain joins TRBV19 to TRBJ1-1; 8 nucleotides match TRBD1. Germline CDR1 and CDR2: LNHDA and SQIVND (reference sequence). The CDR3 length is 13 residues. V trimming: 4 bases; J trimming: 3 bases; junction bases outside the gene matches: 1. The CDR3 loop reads CASSTDRDTEAFF. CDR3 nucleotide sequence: TGTGCCAGTAGTACGGACAGGGACACTGAAGCTTTCTTT.

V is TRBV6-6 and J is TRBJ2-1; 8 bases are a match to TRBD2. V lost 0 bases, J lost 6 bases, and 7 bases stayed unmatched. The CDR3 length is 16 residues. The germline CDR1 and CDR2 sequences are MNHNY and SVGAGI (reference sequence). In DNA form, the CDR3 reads TGTGCCAGCAGTTACTCAGAGCGGGAGCAGAGCAATGAGCAGTTCTTC. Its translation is CASSYSEREQSNEQFF.

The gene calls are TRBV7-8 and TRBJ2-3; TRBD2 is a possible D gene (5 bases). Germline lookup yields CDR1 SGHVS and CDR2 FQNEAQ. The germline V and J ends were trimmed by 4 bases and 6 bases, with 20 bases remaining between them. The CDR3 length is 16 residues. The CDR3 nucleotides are TGTGCCAGCAGCTCCATAGGCCGGGGATTTGGGGATACGCAGTATTTT. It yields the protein CASSSIGRGFGDTQYF.

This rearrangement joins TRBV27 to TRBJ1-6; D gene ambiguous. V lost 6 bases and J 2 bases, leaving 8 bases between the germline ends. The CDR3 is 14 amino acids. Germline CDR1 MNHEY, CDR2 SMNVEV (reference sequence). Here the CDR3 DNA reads TGTGCCAGCAGCCCGGGAACCTATAATTCACCCCTCCACTTT. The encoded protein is CASSPGTYNSPLHF.

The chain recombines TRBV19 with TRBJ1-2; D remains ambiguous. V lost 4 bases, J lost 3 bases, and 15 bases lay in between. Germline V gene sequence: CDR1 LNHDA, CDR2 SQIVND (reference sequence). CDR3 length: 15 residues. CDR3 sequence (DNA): TGTGCCAGTAGTAATGCAGGTAATATCGACTATGGCTACACCTTC. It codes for CASSNAGNIDYGYTF.

The CDR3 coding sequence is TGTGCCAGCAGCGTGGGTAGACAGGGAGTAAATGAGCAGTTCTTC. Its translation: CASSVGRQGVNEQFF. The chain couples TRBV7-2 to TRBJ2-1; TRBD1 agrees at 7 bases. Trimming cost V 5 bases and J 7 bases; bases outside gene matches: 11. The CDR3 runs to 15 residues. CDR1 SGHTA and CDR2 FQGNSA come from the germline V gene.

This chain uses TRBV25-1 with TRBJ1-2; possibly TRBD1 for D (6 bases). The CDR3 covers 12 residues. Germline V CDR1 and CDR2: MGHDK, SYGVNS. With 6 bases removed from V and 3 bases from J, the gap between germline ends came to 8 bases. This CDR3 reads CASSEGDYGYTF. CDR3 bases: TGTGCCAGCAGCGAGGGGGACTATGGCTACACCTTC.

The CDR3 DNA is TGTGCCAGCAGCTTAGGGCTATCCACAATAACAAACACCGGGGAGCTGTTTTTT. Its translation: CASSLGLSTITNTGELFF. The chain is built from TRBV7-3 and TRBJ2-2; unclear D gene. The CDR3 is 18 amino acids. With 2 bases removed from V and 2 bases from J, the gap between germline ends came to 18 bases. The germline V gene encodes CDR1 SGHTA and CDR2 FQGTGA. The full variable domain, in which reference TRBV7-3 and TRBJ2-2 provide the parts outside the CDR3, is GAGVSQTPSNKVTEKGKYVELRCDPISGHTALYWYRQSLGQGPEFLIYFQGTGAADDSGLPNDRFFAVRPEGSVSTLKIQRTERGDSAVYLCASSLGLSTITNTGELFFGEGSRLTVL.

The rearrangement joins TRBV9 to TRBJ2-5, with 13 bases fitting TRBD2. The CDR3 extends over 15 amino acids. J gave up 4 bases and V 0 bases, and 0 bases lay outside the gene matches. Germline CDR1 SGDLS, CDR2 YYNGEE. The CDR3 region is CASSVGLAGGETQYF. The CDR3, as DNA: TGTGCCAGCAGCGTAGGACTAGCGGGAGGAGAGACCCAGTACTTC.

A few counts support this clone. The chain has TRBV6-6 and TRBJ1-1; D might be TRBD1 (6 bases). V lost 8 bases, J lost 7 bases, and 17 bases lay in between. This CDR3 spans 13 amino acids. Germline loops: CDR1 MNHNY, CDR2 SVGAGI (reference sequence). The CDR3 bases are TGTGCCAGCCGGTGGGAAGGGGGTGGTGAAGCTTTCTTT. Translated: CASRWEGGGEAFF.

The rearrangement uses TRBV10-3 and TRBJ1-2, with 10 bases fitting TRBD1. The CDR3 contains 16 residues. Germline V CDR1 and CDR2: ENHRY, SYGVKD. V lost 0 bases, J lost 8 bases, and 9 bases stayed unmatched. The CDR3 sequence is CAISESGGQGPTGYTF. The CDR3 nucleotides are TGTGCCATCAGTGAGTCAGGGGGACAGGGGCCCACCGGCTACACCTTC.

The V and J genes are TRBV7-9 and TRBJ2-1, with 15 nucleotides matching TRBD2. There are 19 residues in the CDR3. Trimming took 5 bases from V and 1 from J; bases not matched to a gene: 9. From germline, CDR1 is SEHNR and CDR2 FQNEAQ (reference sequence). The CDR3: CASSPRTSGRAGSYNEQFF. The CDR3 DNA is TGTGCCAGCAGCCCGAGGACTAGCGGGAGGGCCGGGTCCTACAATGAGCAGTTCTTC. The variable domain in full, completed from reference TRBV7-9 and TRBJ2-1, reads DTGVSQNPRHKITKRGQNVTFRCDPISEHNRLYWYRQTLGQGPEFLTYFQNEAQLEKSRLLSDRFSAERPKGSFSTLEIQRTEQGDSAMYLCASSPRTSGRAGSYNEQFFGPGTRLTVL.

The CDR3 region is CASSPRATGSYEQYF. CDR3 nucleotides: TGCGCCAGCAGCCCCCGGGCAACAGGGTCCTACGAGCAGTACTTC. The chain employs TRBV4-3 and TRBJ2-7, with a tentative D call TRBD1 (6 bases). V lost 4 bases and J 1 base, leaving 14 bases between the germline ends. The CDR3 sequence is 15 residues long. Germline CDR1 reads LGHNA; CDR2 reads YSLEER.